The rows below give T cell receptor beta chains drawn from one sample of a study of tumor-infiltrating lymphocytes in primary liver carcinoma. TCRdb processed the multiplex PCR reads anew with MiXCR; each CDR3 protein has one entry. The table shows roughly 330,000 distinct CDR3 sequences, with roughly two thirds occurring only once. Material for sequencing was peripheral blood. Receptor source: a man between 40 and 49 years old with primary liver carcinoma and hepatitis B virus infection. Each CDR3 is given with its conserved first and last residue. The D gene is left open where the match is weak. The size entry is marked missing in some rows and otherwise reads once, few, many or a size class.

14	TRBV11-2	TRBJ1-1	TRBD1	NA	TGTGCAGCAGCCAAGGGACAGGGGAACACTGAAACTTTCTTT	CAAAKGQGNTETFF
16	TRBV11-1	TRBJ2-1	TRBD2	NA	TGTGCCAGCAGCCCCATAGCGGGTGCGTATTACAATGAGCAGTTCTTC	CASSPIAGAYYNEQFF
15	TRBV11-1	TRBJ2-7	TRBD1	NA	TGTGCTAGCAACCTCCCCAGGACAGGGTCCTGCGAGCAGTACTTC	CASNLPRTGSCEQYF
11	TRBV28	TRBJ1-6	NA	NA	TGTGCCAGCAGTACAAATTCACCCCTCCACTTT	CASSTNSPLHF
14	TRBV25-1	TRBJ1-5	NA	NA	TGTGCCAGCAGTCTGTCTCAAGCTAGTCAGCCCCAGCATTTT	CASSLSQASQPQHF
13	TRBV11-2	TRBJ1-1	NA	many	TGTGCCAGCAGCTTAAACACGGGGACTGAAGCTTTCTTT	CASSLNTGTEAFF
17	TRBV10-3	TRBJ2-1	TRBD1	many	TGTGCCATCAGTGAGTCGAAGGGACAGGGGGCGCTGAATGAGCAGTTCTTC	CAISESKGQGALNEQFF
11	TRBV5-6	TRBJ2-5	NA	NA	TGTGCCAACATCTTGGAAGAGACCCAGTACTTC	CANILEETQYF
16	TRBV6-1	TRBJ1-5	NA	many	TGTGCCAGCAGTGAAGCTTCCGGTTATAGCAATCAGCCCCAGCATTTT	CASSEASGYSNQPQHF
16	TRBV2	TRBJ2-3	NA	NA	TGTGCCAGCAGTGAAGCGATACCGCGGGAAGGAGATACGCAGTATTTT	CASSEAIPREGDTQYF
15	TRBV4-1	TRBJ2-2	TRBD2	many	TGCGCCAGCAGCCGAGGGGGTGCGGGGGGCTGGGAGCTGTTTTTT	CASSRGGAGGWELFF
14	TRBV11-2	TRBJ2-7	NA	NA	TGTGCCAACAGATTAATCGACGGAGCCTACGAGCAGTACTTC	CANRLIDGAYEQYF
15	TRBV11-2	TRBJ2-7	TRBD1	NA	TGTGTCAGCAGCTTAGATTGGGACAGCCGCGAGGAGCAGTACTTC	CVSSLDWDSREEQYF
16	TRBV11-2	TRBJ2-1	TRBD1	NA	TGTGCCAGCAGCTTTAGGGGACAGGGGAAAAACAATGAGCCGTTCTTT	CASSFRGQGKNNEPFF
12	TRBV11-2	TRBJ2-5	NA	NA	TGTGCCAGCAGCCCGTCCGGCGAGGCCCAATACTTC	CASSPSGEAQYF
15	TRBV11-3	TRBJ1-4	NA	NA	TGTGCCAGCAGCTTATCCCGGACAGATAATGAAAAACTGTTTTTC	CASSLSRTDNEKLFF
15	TRBV6-5	TRBJ2-3	TRBD1	NA	TGTGCCAGCAGTTGGCAAGGGACAGGGCCAGATATGCAGTATTTT	CASSWQGTGPDMQYF
13	TRBV11-1	TRBJ2-5	NA	NA	TGTGCCAGCAGCTTAAGTCCAGGAGGGACCCAGTACTTC	CASSLSPGGTQYF
15	TRBV5-1	TRBJ2-7	NA	NA	TGCGCCAGCAGCTTGGTGGTGAACCGTTCCTACGAGCAGTACTTC	CASSLVVNRSYEQYF
13	TRBV11-2	TRBJ1-2	NA	NA	TGTGCCAACAGCTCCCTGGGGCCCCTTGGTTACACCTTC	CANSSLGPLGYTF
13	TRBV29-1	TRBJ1-4	TRBD1	NA	TGCAGCGTGGCCTGGACAGGGAATGAAAAACTGTTTTTT	CSVAWTGNEKLFF
15	TRBV6-5	TRBJ2-2	NA	NA	TGTGCCAGCAGGAGAACAGGGTTGAACACCGGGGAGCTGTTTTTT	CASRRTGLNTGELFF
12	TRBV6-1	TRBJ1-1	NA	NA	TGTGCCAGCAGGTCCCCGGGTGCTAAAGCTCTCTTT	CASRSPGAKALF
17	TRBV4-1	TRBJ2-3	TRBD2	NA	TGCGCCAACAACCAAGAACCCCCTAGCGGGAGCACAGATACGCAGTATTTT	CANNQEPPSGSTDTQYF
14	TRBV29-1	TRBJ2-3	NA	NA	TGCAGCGTCGAGTCCTATTCAGGGCCAGATACGCAGTATTTT	CSVESYSGPDTQYF
20	TRBV12-3/TRBV12-4	TRBJ2-1	TRBD2	NA	TGTGCCAGCAGTTCCCATGTCACCGGGACTAGCGGATACTCCTACAATGAGCAGTTCTTC	CASSSHVTGTSGYSYNEQFF
15	TRBV10-3	TRBJ2-7	TRBD1	many	TGTGCCATCAGTGACCCGGACAGGGGGGGGTACGAGCAGTACTTC	CAISDPDRGGYEQYF
16	TRBV5-1	TRBJ2-1	NA	NA	TGCGCCAGCAGCTTAATCCAGGGGGGCTCCTACAATGAGCAGTTCTTC	CASSLIQGGSYNEQFF